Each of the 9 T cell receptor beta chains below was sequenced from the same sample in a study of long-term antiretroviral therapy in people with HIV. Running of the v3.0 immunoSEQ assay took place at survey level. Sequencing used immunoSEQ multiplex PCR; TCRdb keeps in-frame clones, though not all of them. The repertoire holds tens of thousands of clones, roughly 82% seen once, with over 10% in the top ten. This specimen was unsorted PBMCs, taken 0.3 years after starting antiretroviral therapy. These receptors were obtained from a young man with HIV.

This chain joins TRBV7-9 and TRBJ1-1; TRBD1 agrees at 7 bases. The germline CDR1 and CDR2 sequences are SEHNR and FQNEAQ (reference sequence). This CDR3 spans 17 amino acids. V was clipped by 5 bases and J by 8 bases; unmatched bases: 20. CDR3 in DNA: TGTGCCAGCAGCCCCCCGCCCCAGGGGGTGAACACTGAGGAAGCTTTCTTT. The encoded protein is CASSPPPQGVNTEEAFF.

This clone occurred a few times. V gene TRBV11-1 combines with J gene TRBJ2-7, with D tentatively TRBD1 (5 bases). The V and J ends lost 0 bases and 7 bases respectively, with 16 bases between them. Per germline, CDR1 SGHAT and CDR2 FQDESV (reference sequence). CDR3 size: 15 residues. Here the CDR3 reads CASSLAGRAVREQYF. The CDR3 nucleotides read TGTGCCAGCAGCTTAGCAGGCAGGGCTGTAAGGGAGCAGTACTTC.

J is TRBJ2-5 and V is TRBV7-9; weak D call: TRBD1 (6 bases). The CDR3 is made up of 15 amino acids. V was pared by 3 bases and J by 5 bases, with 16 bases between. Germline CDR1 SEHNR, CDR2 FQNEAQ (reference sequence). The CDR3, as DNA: TGTGCCAGCAGCTTCTCCGGCAGGGGTCGGGAGACCCAGTACTTC. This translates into CASSFSGRGRETQYF.

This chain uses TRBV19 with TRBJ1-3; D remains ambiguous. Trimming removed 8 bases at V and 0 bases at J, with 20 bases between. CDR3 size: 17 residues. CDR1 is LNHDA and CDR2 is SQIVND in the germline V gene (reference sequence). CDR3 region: CASSEVQMLFSGNTIYF. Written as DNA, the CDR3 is TGTGCCAGTTCTGAGGTACAGATGCTGTTCTCTGGAAACACCATATATTTT.

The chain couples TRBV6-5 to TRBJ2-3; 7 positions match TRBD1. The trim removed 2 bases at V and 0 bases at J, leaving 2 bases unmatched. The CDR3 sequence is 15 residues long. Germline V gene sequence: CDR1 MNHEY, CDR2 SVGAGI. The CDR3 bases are TGTGCCAGCAGTTACGGGGGACAGAGCACAGATACGCAGTATTTT. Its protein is CASSYGGQSTDTQYF.

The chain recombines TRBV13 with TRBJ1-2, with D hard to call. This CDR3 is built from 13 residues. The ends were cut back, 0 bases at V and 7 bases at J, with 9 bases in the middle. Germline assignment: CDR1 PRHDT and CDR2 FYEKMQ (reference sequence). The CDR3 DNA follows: TGTGCCAGCAGCTTAGGTTCGGGTAGTGGCTACACCTTC. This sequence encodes CASSLGSGSGYTF.

Here the CDR3 DNA reads TGTGCCAGCAGCTTGGGGTCGGGCGAGCAGTACTTC. It translates to CASSLGSGEQYF. This chain links TRBV5-4 with TRBJ2-7, with D unclear. The CDR3 has 12 amino acids. Trimming removed 0 bases at V and 6 bases at J, with 7 bases between. Germline V gene data show CDR1 as SGHNT and CDR2 as YYREEE (reference sequence).

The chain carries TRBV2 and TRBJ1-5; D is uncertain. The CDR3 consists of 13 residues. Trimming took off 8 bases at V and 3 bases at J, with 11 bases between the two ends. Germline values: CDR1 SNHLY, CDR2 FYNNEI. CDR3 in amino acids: CASGRTDNQPQHF. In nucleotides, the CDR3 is TGTGCCAGCGGACGGACGGACAATCAGCCCCAGCATTTT.

The CDR3 nucleotides are TGTGCCAGCGGAAATAGCGGGGGTGAAGAGACCCAGTACTTC. As protein: CASGNSGGEETQYF. This rearrangement joins TRBV2 to TRBJ2-5; 9 bases match TRBD2. Germline V gene lookup returns CDR1 SNHLY and CDR2 FYNNEI. The length of the CDR3 is 14 residues. Trimming took 8 bases from V and 3 from J; bases not matched to a gene: 7. Full variable domain (outside the CDR3, taken from reference TRBV2 and TRBJ2-5): EPEVTQTPSHQVTQMGQEVILRCVPISNHLYFYWYRQILGQKVEFLVSFYNNEISEKSEIFDDQFSVERPDGSNFTLKIRSTKLEDSAMYFCASGNSGGEETQYFGPGTRLLVL.